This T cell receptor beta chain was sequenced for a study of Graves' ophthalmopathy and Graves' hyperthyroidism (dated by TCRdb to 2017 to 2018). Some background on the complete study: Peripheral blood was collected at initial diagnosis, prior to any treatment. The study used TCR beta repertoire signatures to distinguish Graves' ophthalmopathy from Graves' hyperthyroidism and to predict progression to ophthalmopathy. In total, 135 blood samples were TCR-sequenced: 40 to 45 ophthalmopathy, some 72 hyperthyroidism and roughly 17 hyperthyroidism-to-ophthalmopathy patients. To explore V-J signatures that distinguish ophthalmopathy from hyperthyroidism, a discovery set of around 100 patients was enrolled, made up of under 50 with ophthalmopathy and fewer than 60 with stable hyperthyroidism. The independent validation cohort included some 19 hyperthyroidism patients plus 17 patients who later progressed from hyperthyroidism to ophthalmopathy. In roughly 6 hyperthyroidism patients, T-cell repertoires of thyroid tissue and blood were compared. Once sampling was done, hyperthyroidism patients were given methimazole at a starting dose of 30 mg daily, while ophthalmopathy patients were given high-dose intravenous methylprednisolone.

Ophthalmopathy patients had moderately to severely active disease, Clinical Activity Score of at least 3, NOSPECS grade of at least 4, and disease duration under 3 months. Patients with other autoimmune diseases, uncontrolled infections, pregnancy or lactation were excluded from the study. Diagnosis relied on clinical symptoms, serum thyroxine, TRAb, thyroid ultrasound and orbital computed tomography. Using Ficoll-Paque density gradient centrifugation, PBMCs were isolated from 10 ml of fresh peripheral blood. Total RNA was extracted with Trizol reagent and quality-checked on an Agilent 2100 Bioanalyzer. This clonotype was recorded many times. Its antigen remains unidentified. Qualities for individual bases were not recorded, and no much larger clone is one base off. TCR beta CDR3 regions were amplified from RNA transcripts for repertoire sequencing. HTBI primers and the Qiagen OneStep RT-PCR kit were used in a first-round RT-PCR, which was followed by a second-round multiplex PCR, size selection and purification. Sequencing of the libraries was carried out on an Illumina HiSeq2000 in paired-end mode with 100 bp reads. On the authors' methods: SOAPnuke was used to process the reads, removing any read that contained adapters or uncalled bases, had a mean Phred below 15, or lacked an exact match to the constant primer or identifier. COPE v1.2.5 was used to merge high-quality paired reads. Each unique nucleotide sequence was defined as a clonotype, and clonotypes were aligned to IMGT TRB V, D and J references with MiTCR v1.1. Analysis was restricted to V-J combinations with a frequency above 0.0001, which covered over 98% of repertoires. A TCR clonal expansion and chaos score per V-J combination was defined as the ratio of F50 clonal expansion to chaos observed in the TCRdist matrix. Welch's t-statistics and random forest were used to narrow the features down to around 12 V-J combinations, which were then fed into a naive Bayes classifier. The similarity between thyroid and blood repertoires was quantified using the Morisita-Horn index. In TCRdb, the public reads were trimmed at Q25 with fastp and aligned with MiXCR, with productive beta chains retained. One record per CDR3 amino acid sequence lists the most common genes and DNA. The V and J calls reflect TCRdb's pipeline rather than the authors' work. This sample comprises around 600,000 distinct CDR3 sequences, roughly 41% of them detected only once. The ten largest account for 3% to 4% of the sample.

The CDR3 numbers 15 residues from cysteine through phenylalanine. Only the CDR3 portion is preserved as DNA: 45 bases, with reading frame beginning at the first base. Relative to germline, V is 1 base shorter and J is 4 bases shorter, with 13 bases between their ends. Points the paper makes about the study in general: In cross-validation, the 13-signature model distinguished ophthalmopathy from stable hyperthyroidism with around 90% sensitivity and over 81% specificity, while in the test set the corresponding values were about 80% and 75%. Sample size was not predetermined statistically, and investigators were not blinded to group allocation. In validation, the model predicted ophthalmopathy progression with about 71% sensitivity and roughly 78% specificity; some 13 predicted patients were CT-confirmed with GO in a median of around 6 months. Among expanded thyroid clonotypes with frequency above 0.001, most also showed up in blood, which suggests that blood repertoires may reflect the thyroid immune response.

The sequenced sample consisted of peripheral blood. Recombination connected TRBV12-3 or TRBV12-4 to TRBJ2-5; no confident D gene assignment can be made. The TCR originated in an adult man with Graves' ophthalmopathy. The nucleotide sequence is TGTGCCAGCAGTTTAGACGGTCAAGTAGGAGAGACCCAGTACTTC. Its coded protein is CASSLDGQVGETQYF.